The count of the clone carrying this T cell receptor beta chain is one. Original processing methods: Amplification of reference gene primers provided the estimated nucleated cell counts. TCRdb's table, derived via immunoSEQ multiplex PCR, lists solely in-frame clones and lacks some. The DNA gave D and trimming, while V, J and clone size come from that table. The repertoire includes 180,000 or so clones, about 80% of them detected once, and 8% to 9.5% sits in the top ten. This CDR3 comprises 16 residues. From germline, CDR1 is LNHDA and CDR2 SQIVND (reference sequence). The trim removed 5 bases at V and 9 bases at J, leaving 15 bases unmatched. This entry comes from a study of blood T cell repertoires in COVID-19. Study information: Acute and convalescent COVID-19 samples came from the United States, Italy and Spain.

The V gene is TRBV19, the J gene TRBJ2-1, with 8 bases fitting TRBD1. Sequenced input: peripheral blood. The sequence derives from a woman in her sixties or seventies with acute or convalescent COVID-19. The chain's CDR3 is CASSYLPGQGLGEQFF. The DNA for the CDR3 is TGTGCCAGTAGTTACCTTCCAGGACAGGGTCTAGGTGAGCAGTTCTTC.